The clone carrying this TCR beta chain occurred many times. Its antigen is currently unknown. The CDR3 extends over 15 amino acids. Trimming at V came to 6 bases and at J to 1 base, leaving 6 bases not matched to a gene. The sample originates from a study of CD8 T cells in ankylosing spondylitis. TCRdb ran MiXCR on the 5' RACE reads and lists one entry per CDR3 protein. The sample contains fewer than 400,000 distinct CDR3 sequences, about 14% of which appear only once. Study-wide results and limits: In ankylosing spondylitis patients, matched synovial fluid reportedly showed significant enrichment of disease-linked clones. Typical of ankylosing spondylitis blood, it appeared, was a TCR beta motif of under 10 highly homologous variants.

V usage is TRBV12-3 or TRBV12-4 and J usage is TRBJ1-3, with 7 bases matching TRBD1. This receptor was taken from a male donor with ankylosing spondylitis or in good health (not recorded which). The sequencing sample was made of blood, either unsorted or a sorted T cell fraction (not recorded which). CDR3 nucleotide sequence: TGTGCCAGCAGCCAAACAGGGGTTTCTGGAAACACCATATATTTT. The encoded protein is CASSQTGVSGNTIYF.